This T cell receptor beta chain was sequenced during a study of cytomegalovirus exposure and HLA in healthy donors. Comment on this clone: Its target is unknown.

Primers for the PCR totalled 60 Vbeta and 13 Jbeta. Clones were read by immunoSEQ multiplex PCR, and TCRdb kept only the in-frame ones, dropping some. Of some 160,000 clones listed, approximately 80% were seen once; the top ten hold 1.5% to 2%. Study-wide findings and caveats: Information on immune exposure was restricted to one variable (CMV serostatus). Some public TCRs appeared in many individuals, while most sequences were rare.

The clonotype comes from a woman aged 40 to 49 in good health and CMV-seronegative. The sequencing input was PBMCs.

The CDR3 DNA reads TGTGCCAGCTCACCACAGCGGGCGACCGGGGAGCTGTTTTTT. It encodes CASSPQRATGELFF. The chain recombines TRBV18 with TRBJ2-2; a weak D match, TRBD2 (6 bases). V dropped 1 base and J dropped 5 bases, with 8 bases sitting between them. CDR1 KGHSH and CDR2 LQKENI come from the germline V gene. There are 14 residues in the CDR3. Based on the CDR3 plus reference TRBV18 and TRBJ2-2, the full variable domain is NAGVMQNPRHLVRRRGQEARLRCSPMKGHSHVYWYRQLPEEGLKFMVYLQKENIIDESGMPKERFSAEFPKEGPSILRIQQVVRGDSAAYFCASSPQRATGELFFGEGSRLTVL.